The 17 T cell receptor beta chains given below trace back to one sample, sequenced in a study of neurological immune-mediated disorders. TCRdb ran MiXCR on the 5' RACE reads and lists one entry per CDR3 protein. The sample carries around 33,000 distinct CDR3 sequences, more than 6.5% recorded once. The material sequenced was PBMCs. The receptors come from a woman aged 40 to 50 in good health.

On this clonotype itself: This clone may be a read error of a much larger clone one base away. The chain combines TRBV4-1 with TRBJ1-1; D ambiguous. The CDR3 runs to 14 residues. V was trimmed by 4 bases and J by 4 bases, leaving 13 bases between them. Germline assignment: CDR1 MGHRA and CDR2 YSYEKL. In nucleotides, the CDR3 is TGCGCCAGCAGCCTGCGGCGACAAGCCACTGAAGCTTTCTTT. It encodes CASSLRRQATEAFF.

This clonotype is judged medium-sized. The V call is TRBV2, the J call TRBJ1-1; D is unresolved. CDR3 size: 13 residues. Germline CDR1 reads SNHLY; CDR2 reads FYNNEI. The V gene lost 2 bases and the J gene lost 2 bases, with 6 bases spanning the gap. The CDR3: CASSELENTEAFF. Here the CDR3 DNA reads TGTGCCAGCAGTGAACTAGAAAACACTGAAGCTTTCTTT.

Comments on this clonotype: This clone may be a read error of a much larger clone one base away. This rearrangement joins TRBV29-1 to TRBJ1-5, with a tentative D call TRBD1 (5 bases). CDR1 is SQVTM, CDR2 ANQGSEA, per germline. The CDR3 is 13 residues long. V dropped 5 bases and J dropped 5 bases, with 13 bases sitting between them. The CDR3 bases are TGCAGCGTTCTTAAAGGGGAATATCAGCCCCAGCATTTT. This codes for CSVLKGEYQPQHF.

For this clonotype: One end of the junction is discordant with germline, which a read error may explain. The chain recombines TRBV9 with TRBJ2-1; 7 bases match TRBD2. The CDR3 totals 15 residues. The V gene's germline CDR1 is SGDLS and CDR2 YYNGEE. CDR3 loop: CASSVVASGGNAQFF. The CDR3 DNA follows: TGTGCCAGCAGCGTAGTGGCTAGCGGTGGGAATGCGCAGTTCTTC.

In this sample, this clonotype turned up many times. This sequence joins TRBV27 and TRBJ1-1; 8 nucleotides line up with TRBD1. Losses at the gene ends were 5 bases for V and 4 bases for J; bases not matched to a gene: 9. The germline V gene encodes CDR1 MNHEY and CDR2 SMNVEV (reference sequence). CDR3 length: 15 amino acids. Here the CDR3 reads CASSPGTGLGTEAFF. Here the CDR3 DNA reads TGTGCCAGCAGTCCAGGGACAGGTTTGGGCACTGAAGCTTTCTTT.

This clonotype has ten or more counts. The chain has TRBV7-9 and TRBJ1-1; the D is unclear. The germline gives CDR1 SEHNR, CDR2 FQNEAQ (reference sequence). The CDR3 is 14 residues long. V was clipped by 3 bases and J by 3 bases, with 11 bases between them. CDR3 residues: CASSLTGLDTEAFF. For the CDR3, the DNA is TGTGCCAGCAGCTTGACGGGTTTAGACACTGAAGCTTTCTTT.

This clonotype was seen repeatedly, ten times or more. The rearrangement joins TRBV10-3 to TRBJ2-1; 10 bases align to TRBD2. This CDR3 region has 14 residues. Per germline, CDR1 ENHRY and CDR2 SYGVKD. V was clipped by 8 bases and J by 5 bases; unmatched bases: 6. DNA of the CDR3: TGTGCCATCGCCGGGACTAGCGCCAACAATGAGCAGTTCTTC. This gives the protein CAIAGTSANNEQFF.

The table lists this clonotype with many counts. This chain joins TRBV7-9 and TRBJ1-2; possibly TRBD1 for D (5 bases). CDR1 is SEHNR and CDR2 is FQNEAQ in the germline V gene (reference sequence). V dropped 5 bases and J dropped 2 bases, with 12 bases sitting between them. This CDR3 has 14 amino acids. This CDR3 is CASSPGGPNYGYTF. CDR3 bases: TGTGCCAGCAGCCCCGGGGGACCAAACTATGGCTACACCTTC.

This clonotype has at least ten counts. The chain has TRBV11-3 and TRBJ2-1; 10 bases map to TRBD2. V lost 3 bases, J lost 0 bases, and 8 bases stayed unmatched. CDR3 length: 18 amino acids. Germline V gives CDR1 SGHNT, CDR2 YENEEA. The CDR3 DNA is TGTGCCAGCAGCTTGGAAGCGGGAGGGCCCAGCTCCTACAATGAGCAGTTCTTC. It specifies CASSLEAGGPSSYNEQFF.

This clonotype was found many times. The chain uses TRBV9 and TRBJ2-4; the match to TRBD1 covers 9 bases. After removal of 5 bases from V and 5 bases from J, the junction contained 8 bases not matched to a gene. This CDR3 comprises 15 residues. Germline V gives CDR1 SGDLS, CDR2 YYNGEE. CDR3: CASSADRGSQNIQYF. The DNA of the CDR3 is TGTGCCAGCAGTGCCGACAGGGGGAGCCAAAACATTCAGTACTTC.

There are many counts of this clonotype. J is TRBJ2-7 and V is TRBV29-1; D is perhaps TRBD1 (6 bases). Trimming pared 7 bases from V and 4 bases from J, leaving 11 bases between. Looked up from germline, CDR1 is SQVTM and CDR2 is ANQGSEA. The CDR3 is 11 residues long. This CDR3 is CSAKDRYEQYF. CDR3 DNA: TGCAGCGCAAAGGACAGATACGAGCAGTACTTC.

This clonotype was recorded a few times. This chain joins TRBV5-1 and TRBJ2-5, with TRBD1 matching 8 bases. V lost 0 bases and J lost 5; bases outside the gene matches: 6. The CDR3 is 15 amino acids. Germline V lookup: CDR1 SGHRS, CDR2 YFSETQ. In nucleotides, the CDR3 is TGCGCCAGCAGCTTGGCGGCTACAGGGGGGGAGACCCAGTACTTC. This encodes CASSLAATGGETQYF.

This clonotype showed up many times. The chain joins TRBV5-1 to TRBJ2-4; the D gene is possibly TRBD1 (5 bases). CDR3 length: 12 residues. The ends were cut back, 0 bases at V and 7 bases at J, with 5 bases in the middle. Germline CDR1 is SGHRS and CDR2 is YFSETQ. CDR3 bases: TGCGCCAGCAGCTTGGAGGGGAACATTCAGTACTTC. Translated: CASSLEGNIQYF.

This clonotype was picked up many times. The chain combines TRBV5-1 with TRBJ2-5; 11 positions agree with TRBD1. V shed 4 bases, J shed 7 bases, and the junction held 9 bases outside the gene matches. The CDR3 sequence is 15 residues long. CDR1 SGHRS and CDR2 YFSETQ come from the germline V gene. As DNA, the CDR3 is TGCGCCAGCAGCGACCGGGACAGGGGGACAGGGACCCAGTACTTC. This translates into CASSDRDRGTGTQYF.

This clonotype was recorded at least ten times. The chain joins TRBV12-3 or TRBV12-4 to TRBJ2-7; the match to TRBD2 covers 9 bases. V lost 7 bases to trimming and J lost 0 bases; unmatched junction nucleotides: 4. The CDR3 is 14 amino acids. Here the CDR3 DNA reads TGTGCCAGCACCCTGACTAGCGGCTCCTACGAGCAGTACTTC. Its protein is CASTLTSGSYEQYF.

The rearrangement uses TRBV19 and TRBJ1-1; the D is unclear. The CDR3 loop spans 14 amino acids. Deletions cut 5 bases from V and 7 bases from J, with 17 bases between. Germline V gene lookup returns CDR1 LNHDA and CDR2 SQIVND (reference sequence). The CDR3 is CASSSQGRIGEAFF. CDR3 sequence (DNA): TGTGCCAGTAGTTCCCAAGGGAGGATCGGTGAAGCTTTCTTT.

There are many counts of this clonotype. CDR3 nucleotide sequence: TGTGCCAGCAGTTTATCTTCAGCGGGAGGTTTTCAATCCACAGATACGCAGTATTTT. It codes for CASSLSSAGGFQSTDTQYF. This sequence joins TRBV27 and TRBJ2-3, with TRBD2 matching 9 bases. The CDR3 length is 19 residues. CDR1 is MNHEY, CDR2 SMNVEV, per germline (reference sequence). V lost 0 bases to trimming and J lost 2 bases; unmatched junction nucleotides: 12.